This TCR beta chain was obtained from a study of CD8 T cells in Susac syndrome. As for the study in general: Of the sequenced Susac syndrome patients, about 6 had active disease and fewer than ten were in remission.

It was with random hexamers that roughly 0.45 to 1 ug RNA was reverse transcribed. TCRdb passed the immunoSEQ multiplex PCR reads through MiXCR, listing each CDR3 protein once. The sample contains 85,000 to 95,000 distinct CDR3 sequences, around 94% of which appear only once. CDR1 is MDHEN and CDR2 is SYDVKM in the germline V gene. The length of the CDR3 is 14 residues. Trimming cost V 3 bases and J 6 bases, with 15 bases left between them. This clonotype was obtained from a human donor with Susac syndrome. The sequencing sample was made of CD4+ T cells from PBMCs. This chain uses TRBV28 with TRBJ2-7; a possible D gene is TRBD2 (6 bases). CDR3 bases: TGTGCCAGCAGTTTGGTAGCGGTGACCACCGAGCAGTACTTC. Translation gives CASSLVAVTTEQYF.